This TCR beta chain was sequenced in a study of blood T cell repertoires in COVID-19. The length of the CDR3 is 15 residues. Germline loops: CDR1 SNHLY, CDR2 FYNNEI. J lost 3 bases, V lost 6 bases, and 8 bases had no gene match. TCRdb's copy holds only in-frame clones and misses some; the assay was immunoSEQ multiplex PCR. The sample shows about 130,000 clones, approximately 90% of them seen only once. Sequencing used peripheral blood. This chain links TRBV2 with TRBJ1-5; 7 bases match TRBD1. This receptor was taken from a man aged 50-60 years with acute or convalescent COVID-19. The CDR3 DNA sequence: TGTGCCAGCAGGAGGAGACAGGGCGACAATCAGCCCCAGCATTTT. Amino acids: CASRRRQGDNQPQHF.